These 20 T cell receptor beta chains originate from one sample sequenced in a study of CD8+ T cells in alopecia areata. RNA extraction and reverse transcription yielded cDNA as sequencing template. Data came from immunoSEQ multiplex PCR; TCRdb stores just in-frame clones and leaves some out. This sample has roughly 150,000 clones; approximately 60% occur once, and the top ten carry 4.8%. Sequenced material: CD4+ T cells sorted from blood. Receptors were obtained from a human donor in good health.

The CDR3 region is CASSPYGTSPFF. CDR3 bases: TGTGCCAGCAGTCCATACGGGACTAGCCCGTTCTTC. The rearrangement joins TRBV27 to TRBJ2-1; 9 nucleotides match TRBD2. After removal of 5 bases from V and 15 bases from J, the junction contained 8 bases not matched to a gene. The CDR3 length is 12 residues. In germline, CDR1 is MNHEY, CDR2 SMNVEV (reference sequence).

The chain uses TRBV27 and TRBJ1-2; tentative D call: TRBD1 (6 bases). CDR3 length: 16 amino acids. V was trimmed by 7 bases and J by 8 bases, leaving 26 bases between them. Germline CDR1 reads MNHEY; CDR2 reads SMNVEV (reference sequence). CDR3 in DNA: TGTGCCAGCAAGAGGACAGTTGGCACGGGTTTTGGCGGCTACACCTTC. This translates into CASKRTVGTGFGGYTF.

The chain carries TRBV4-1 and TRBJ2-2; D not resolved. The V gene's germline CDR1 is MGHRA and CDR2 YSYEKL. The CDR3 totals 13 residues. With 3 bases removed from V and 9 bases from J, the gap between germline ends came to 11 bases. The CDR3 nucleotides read TGCGCCAGCAGCCAGCCGACGTCCCGGGAGCTGTTTTTT. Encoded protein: CASSQPTSRELFF.

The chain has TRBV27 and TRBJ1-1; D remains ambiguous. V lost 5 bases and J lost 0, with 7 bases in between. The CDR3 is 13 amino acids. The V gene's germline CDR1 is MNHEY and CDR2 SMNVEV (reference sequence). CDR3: CASSPRLNTEAFF. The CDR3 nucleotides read TGTGCCAGCAGTCCCCGACTGAACACTGAAGCTTTCTTT.

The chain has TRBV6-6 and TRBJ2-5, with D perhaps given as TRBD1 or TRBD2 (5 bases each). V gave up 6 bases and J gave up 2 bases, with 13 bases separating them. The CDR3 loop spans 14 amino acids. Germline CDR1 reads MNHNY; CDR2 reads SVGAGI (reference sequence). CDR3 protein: CASRNRDGQETQYF. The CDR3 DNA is TGTGCCAGCAGAAACCGGGACGGTCAAGAGACCCAGTACTTC.

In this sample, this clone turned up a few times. The CDR3 reads CAWSLDGFYEQYF. In DNA form, the CDR3 reads TGTGCCTGGAGTCTAGACGGGTTCTACGAGCAGTACTTC. The V gene is TRBV30, the J gene TRBJ2-7; D unclear. The CDR3 is 13 residues long. The germline CDR1 and CDR2 sequences are GTSNPN and SVGIG (reference sequence). Trimming removed 2 bases at V and 3 bases at J, with 11 bases between.

The CDR3 here is CASTRRQGRGNSYNEQFF. The CDR3 region has the DNA TGTGCCAGCACCCGAAGGCAGGGGAGAGGAAACTCCTACAATGAGCAGTTCTTC. The chain combines TRBV2 with TRBJ2-1; tentatively, D is TRBD1 (6 bases). This CDR3 contains 18 residues. V was clipped by 7 bases and J by 0 bases, with 22 bases between them. Germline-derived CDR1 and CDR2 are SNHLY and FYNNEI.

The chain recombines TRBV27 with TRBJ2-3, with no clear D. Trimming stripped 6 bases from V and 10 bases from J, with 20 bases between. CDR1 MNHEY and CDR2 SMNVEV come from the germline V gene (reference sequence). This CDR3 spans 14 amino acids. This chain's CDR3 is CASSAAGPQSSQYF. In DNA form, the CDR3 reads TGTGCCAGCAGCGCCGCCGGGCCCCAAAGCTCGCAGTATTTT.

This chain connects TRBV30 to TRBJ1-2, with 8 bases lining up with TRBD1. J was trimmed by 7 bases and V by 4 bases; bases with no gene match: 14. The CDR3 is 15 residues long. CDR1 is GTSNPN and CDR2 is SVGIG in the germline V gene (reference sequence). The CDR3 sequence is CAWTLGGRGLGGYTF. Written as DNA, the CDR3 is TGTGCCTGGACCCTTGGTGGCAGGGGGCTTGGTGGCTACACCTTC.

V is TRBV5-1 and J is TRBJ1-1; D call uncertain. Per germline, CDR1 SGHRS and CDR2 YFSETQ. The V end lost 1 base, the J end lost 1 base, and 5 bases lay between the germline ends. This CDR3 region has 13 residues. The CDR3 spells CASSLMGNTEAFF. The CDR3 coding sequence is TGCGCCAGCAGCTTGATGGGGAACACTGAAGCTTTCTTT.

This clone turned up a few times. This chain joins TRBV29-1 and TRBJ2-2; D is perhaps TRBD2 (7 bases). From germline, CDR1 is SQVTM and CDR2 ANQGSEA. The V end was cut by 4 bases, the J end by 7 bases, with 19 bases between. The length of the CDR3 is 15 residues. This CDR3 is CSVAEAAGEGGELFF. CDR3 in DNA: TGCAGCGTTGCCGAGGCTGCAGGGGAGGGCGGGGAGCTGTTTTTT.

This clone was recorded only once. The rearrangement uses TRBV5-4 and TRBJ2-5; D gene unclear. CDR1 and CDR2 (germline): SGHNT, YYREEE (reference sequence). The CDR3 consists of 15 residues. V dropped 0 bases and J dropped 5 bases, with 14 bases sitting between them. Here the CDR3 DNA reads TGTGCCAGCAGCTTGGACCCACAGCCACGGGAGACCCAGTACTTC. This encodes CASSLDPQPRETQYF.

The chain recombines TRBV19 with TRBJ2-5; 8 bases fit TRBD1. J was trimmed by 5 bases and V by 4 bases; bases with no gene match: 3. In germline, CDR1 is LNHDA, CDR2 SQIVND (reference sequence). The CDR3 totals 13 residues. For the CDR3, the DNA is TGTGCCAGTAGTACCAGGGGGCTCGAGACCCAGTACTTC. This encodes CASSTRGLETQYF. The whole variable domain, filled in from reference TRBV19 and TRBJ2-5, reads DGGITQSPKYLFRKEGQNVTLSCEQNLNHDAMYWYRQDPGQGLRLIYYSQIVNDFQKGDIAEGYSVSREKKESFPLTVTSAQKNPTAFYLCASSTRGLETQYFGPGTRLLVL.

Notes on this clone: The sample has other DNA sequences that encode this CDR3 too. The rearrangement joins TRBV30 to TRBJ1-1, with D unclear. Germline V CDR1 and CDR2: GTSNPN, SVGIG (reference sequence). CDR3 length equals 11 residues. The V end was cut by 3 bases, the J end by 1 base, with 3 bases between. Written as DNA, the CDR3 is TGTGCCTGGAGACAGAACACTGAAGCTTTCTTT. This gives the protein CAWRQNTEAFF.

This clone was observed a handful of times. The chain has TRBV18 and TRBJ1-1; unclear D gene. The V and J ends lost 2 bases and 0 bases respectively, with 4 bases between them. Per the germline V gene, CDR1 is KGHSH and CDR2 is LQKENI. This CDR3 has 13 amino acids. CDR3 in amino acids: CASSPGLNTEAFF. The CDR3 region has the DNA TGTGCCAGCTCACCAGGGTTGAACACTGAAGCTTTCTTT.

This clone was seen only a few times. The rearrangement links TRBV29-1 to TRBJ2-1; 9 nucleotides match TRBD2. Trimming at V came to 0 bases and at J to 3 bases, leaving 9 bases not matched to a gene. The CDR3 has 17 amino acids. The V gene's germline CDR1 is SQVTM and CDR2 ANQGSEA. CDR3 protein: CSVEDRGGRADYNEQFF. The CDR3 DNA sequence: TGCAGCGTTGAAGATAGGGGCGGGAGGGCGGACTACAATGAGCAGTTCTTC.

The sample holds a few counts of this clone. This CDR3 reads CASSPGTGKLETQYF. The DNA of the CDR3 is TGTGCCAGCTCACCCGGGACAGGGAAGTTAGAGACCCAGTACTTC. The V and J genes are TRBV18 and TRBJ2-5; the match to TRBD1 covers 9 bases. Trimming at V came to 3 bases and at J to 4 bases, leaving 6 bases not matched to a gene. The germline CDR1 and CDR2 sequences are KGHSH and LQKENI. The length of the CDR3 is 15 residues. The variable domain in full, completed from reference TRBV18 and TRBJ2-5, reads NAGVMQNPRHLVRRRGQEARLRCSPMKGHSHVYWYRQLPEEGLKFMVYLQKENIIDESGMPKERFSAEFPKEGPSILRIQQVVRGDSAAYFCASSPGTGKLETQYFGPGTRLLVL.

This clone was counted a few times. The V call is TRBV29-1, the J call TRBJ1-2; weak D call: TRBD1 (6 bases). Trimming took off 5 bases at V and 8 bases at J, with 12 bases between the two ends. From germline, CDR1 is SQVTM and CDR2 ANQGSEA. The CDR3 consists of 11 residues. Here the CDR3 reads CSVSRGEGYTF. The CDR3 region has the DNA TGCAGCGTTTCCAGGGGCGAAGGCTACACCTTC.

The CDR3 DNA reads TGCAGCGTCTCCACAGGGACTGGAGAGACCCAGTACTTC. It yields the protein CSVSTGTGETQYF. V gene TRBV29-1 combines with J gene TRBJ2-5; D might be TRBD1 or TRBD2, each matching 6 bases. The CDR3 loop spans 13 amino acids. The germline V gene has CDR1 SQVTM and CDR2 ANQGSEA. Trimming cost V 6 bases and J 4 bases, with 15 bases left between them.

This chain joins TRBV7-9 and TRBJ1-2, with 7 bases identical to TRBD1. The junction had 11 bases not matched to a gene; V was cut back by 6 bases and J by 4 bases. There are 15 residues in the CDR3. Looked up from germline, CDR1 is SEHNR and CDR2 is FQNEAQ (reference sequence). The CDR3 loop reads CASRPGAGQTYGYTF. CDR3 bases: TGTGCCAGCAGGCCGGGGGCGGGACAGACCTATGGCTACACCTTC. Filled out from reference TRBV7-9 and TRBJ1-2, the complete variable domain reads DTGVSQNPRHKITKRGQNVTFRCDPISEHNRLYWYRQTLGQGPEFLTYFQNEAQLEKSRLLSDRFSAERPKGSFSTLEIQRTEQGDSAMYLCASRPGAGQTYGYTFGSGTRLTVV.